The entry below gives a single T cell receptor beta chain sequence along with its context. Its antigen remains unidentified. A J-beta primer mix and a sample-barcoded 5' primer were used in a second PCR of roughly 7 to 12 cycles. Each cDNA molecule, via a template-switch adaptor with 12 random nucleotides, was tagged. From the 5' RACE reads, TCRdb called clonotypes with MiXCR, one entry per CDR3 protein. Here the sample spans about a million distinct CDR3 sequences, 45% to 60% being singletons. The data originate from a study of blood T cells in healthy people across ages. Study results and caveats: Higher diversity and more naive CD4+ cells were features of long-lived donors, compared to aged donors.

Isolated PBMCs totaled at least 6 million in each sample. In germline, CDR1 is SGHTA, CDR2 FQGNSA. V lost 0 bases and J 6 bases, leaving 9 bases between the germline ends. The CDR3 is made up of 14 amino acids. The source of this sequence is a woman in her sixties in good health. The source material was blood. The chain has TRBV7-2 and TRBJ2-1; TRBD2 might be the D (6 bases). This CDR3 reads CASSLARGANEQFF. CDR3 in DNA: TGTGCCAGCAGCTTAGCGCGCGGGGCCAATGAGCAGTTCTTC.